This TCR beta chain was recovered during a study of cytomegalovirus exposure and HLA in healthy donors. Study at large: Across around 400 genotyped donors, about 80% landed in the Caucasian-associated ancestry cluster.

PCR was performed using 60 Vbeta and 13 Jbeta primers. TCRdb's copy holds only in-frame clones and misses some; the assay was immunoSEQ multiplex PCR. The sample has 84,000 or so clones, roughly 80% seen once. The CDR3 runs to 13 residues. Germline V lookup: CDR1 SNHLY, CDR2 FYNNEI. Losses at the gene ends were 6 bases for V and 4 bases for J; bases not matched to a gene: 2. This sequence originates from a human donor in good health. Input material: PBMCs. V usage is TRBV2 and J usage is TRBJ1-2; 10 positions agree with TRBD1. The CDR3 spells CASRDRGGYGYTF. The CDR3 DNA is TGTGCCAGCAGGGACAGGGGGGGCTATGGCTACACCTTC.